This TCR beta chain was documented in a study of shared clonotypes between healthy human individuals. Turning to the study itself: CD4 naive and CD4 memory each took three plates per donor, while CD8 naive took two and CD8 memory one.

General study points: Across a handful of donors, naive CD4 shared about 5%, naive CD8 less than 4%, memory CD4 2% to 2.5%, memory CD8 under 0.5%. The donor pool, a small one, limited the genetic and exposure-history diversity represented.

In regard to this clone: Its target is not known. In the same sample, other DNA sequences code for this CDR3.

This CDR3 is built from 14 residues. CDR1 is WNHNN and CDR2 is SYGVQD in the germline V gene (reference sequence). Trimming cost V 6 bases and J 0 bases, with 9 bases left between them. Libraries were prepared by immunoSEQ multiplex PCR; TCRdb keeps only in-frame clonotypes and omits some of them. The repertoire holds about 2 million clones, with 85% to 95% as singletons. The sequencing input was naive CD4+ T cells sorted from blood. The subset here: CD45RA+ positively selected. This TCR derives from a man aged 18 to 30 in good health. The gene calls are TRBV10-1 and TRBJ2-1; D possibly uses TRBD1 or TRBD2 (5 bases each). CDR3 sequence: CASSRGGSYNEQFF. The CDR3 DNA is TGCGCCAGCAGCCGTGGGGGCTCCTACAATGAGCAGTTCTTC.